These T cell receptor beta chains were read from a single sample in a study of cytomegalovirus exposure and HLA in healthy donors. Only in-frame clones appear in the TCRdb table, and some are missing; sequencing was by immunoSEQ multiplex PCR. Among about 200,000 clones listed, 80% to 90% were seen once. The material sequenced was PBMCs. The receptors here all came from a young man in good health and CMV-seronegative. The CDR3 runs from the conserved cysteine through the conserved F or W. D genes are given only for firm matches. Some rows mark clone size as missing; the rest say once, few, many or name a class of expanded clone.

cdr3_length	v_call	j_call	d_call	clone_size	cdr3_nt	cdr3_aa
13	TRBV28	TRBJ2-7	TRBD1	.	TGTGCCAGCGAGGACAGGGGGCTCTACGAGCAGTACTTC	CASEDRGLYEQYF
16	TRBV7-8	TRBJ2-1	TRBD1	.	TGTGCCAGCAGCCCAACAGGGGCAAGCTCCTACAATGAGCAGTTCTTC	CASSPTGASSYNEQFF
16	TRBV28	TRBJ2-5	.	.	TGTGCCAGCAGCTCCCCCGTCCCTAAGGGGGAAGAGACCCAGTACTTC	CASSSPVPKGEETQYF
17	TRBV18	TRBJ1-2	TRBD1	.	TGTGCCAGCTCACCGGGACAGCCGAAGCCGTCTTTTGATGGCTACACCTTC	CASSPGQPKPSFDGYTF
15	TRBV5-6	TRBJ2-5	TRBD2	.	TGTGCCAGCAGCTCGTTACTGGGGGGGTGGGAGACCCAGTACTTC	CASSSLLGGWETQYF
15	TRBV18	TRBJ2-3	TRBD2	.	TGTGCCAGCTCACCACTAGCGGGCGGCACAGATACGCAGTATTTT	CASSPLAGGTDTQYF
13	TRBV6-6	TRBJ1-1	.	few	TGTGCCAGCAGTACCACAGAGAACACTGAAGCTTTCTTT	CASSTTENTEAFF
15	TRBV9	TRBJ2-2	TRBD1	few	TGTGCCAGCAGCGTAGAGGGGGCGAGTACCGGGGAGCTGTTTTTT	CASSVEGASTGELFF
18	TRBV5-1	TRBJ2-5	.	.	TGCGCCAGCCGCAATACCGGCCGCGGTCCCAGGGGAAAAGAGACCCAGTACTTC	CASRNTGRGPRGKETQYF
14	TRBV5-1	TRBJ1-6	.	.	TGCGCCAGCAGCTTGTTGCAACAGAATTCACCCCTCCACTTT	CASSLLQQNSPLHF
11	TRBV19	TRBJ1-2	.	.	TGTGCCAGTAGTATGGGGCATGGCTACACCTTC	CASSMGHGYTF
15	TRBV9	TRBJ2-2	.	.	TGTGCCAGCAGCGTTTCCCCGACTAACACCGGGGAGCTGTTTTTT	CASSVSPTNTGELFF
14	TRBV14	TRBJ1-5	.	.	TGTGCCAGCACCACCAAGTCGGGCAATCAGCCCCAGCATTTT	CASTTKSGNQPQHF
13	TRBV7-8	TRBJ2-5	.	.	TGTGCCAGCAGCTTAGACAGAGAAGAGACCCAGTACTTC	CASSLDREETQYF
16	TRBV28	TRBJ1-1	.	once	TGTGCCAGCAGACTGGACGGGGTCAGAGGCCCCACTGAAGCTTTCTTT	CASRLDGVRGPTEAFF
14	TRBV6-5	TRBJ1-4	.	once	TGTGCCAGCAGTACAGGCGTGACTAATGAAAAACTGTTTTTT	CASSTGVTNEKLFF
12	TRBV7-9	TRBJ2-2	.	.	TGTGCCAGCAGCTTGAGCGTCGGGGAGCTGTTTTTT	CASSLSVGELFF
15	TRBV28	TRBJ2-5	.	.	TGTGCCAGCAGTTTACAACTCGGGAAGGTCGGGACCCAGTACTTC	CASSLQLGKVGTQYF
18	TRBV18	TRBJ2-3	.	.	TGTGCCAGCTCACCTCGTTTAGGGGTAGCGCGGGACACAGATACGCAGTATTTT	CASSPRLGVARDTDTQYF
16	TRBV29-1	TRBJ2-3	.	.	TGCAGCGTTGTAGTTGTAGCCAATTCTAGCACAGATACGCAGTATTTT	CSVVVVANSSTDTQYF
14	TRBV6-6	TRBJ1-5	TRBD1	.	TGTGCCAGCAGCCCTGGGACAGGAGCTCAGCCCCAGCATTTT	CASSPGTGAQPQHF
15	TRBV7-2	TRBJ2-3	.	.	TGTGCCAGCAGCTTAGATGCAGGGAATACAGATACGCAGTATTTT	CASSLDAGNTDTQYF
11	TRBV7-9	TRBJ1-2	.	.	TGTTCCAGCAGCTTCGGGGGTGGGGACACCTTC	CSSSFGGGDTF
14	TRBV2	TRBJ1-2	.	.	TGTGCCAGCAGTGCAACACAGGAAAACTATGGCTACACCTTC	CASSATQENYGYTF
15	TRBV10-3	TRBJ2-2	.	.	TGTGCCATCAGTGCCAGGGGCCCAGACACCGGGGAGCTGTTTTTT	CAISARGPDTGELFF
13	TRBV7-2	TRBJ2-5	TRBD2	.	TGTGCTATTGCGGGGGGGCCTCAAGAGACCCAGTACTTC	CAIAGGPQETQYF
15	TRBV7-2	TRBJ1-5	.	once	TGTGCCAGCAGCTTAGCCGGGACAAGCAATCAGCCCCAGCATTTT	CASSLAGTSNQPQHF
15	TRBV6-6	TRBJ1-2	TRBD1	.	TGTGCCAGCAGTTACCAAACAGGGGGCGAGCATGGCTACACCTTC	CASSYQTGGEHGYTF
13	TRBV15	TRBJ1-2	.	.	TGTGCCACCAGCCCTACAGGAATCGATGGCTACACCTTC	CATSPTGIDGYTF
15	TRBV29-1	TRBJ2-1	.	.	TGCAGCGTTGACGAAACAGTGATAAGGTACAATGAGCAGTTCTTC	CSVDETVIRYNEQFF
12	TRBV9	TRBJ1-2	TRBD1	.	TGTGCCAGCAGCGTCGGGACAGGGGGCTACACCTTC	CASSVGTGGYTF